There are a few counts of the clone carrying this TCR beta chain. This specimen comes from a study of blood T cell repertoires in COVID-19. There are 16 residues in the CDR3. Germline assignment: CDR1 SGDLS and CDR2 YYNGEE. Trimming removed 0 bases from V and 0 bases from J, with 9 bases in between. Here immunoSEQ multiplex PCR was the method, and the copy in TCRdb shows in-frame clones only, minus some. The sample includes tens of thousands of clones, about 80% seen only once; the top ten take roughly 4.8%. The receptor's source is a woman aged 70 to 79 with acute or convalescent COVID-19. The sample taken for sequencing was peripheral blood. V is TRBV9 and J is TRBJ2-2; D possibly corresponds to TRBD2 (5 bases). The CDR3 loop reads CASSVGGSANTGELFF. The CDR3 DNA reads TGTGCCAGCAGCGTAGGGGGTAGCGCGAACACCGGGGAGCTGTTTTTT.